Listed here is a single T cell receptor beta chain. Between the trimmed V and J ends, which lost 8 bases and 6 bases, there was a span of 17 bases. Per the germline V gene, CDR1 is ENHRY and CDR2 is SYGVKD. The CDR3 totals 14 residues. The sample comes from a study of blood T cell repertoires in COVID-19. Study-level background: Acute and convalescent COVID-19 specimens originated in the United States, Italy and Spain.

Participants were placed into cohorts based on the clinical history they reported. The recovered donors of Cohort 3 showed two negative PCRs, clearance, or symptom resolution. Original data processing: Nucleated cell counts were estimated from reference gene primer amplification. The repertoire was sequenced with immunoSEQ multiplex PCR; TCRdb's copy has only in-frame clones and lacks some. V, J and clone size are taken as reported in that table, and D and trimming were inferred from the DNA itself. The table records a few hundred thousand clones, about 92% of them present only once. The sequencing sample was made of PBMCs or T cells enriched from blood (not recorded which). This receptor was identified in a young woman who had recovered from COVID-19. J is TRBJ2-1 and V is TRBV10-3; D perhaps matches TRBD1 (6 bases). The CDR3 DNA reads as TGTGCCATCGCCGGGACAACTTCACCCAATGAGCAGTTCTTC. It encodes CAIAGTTSPNEQFF.